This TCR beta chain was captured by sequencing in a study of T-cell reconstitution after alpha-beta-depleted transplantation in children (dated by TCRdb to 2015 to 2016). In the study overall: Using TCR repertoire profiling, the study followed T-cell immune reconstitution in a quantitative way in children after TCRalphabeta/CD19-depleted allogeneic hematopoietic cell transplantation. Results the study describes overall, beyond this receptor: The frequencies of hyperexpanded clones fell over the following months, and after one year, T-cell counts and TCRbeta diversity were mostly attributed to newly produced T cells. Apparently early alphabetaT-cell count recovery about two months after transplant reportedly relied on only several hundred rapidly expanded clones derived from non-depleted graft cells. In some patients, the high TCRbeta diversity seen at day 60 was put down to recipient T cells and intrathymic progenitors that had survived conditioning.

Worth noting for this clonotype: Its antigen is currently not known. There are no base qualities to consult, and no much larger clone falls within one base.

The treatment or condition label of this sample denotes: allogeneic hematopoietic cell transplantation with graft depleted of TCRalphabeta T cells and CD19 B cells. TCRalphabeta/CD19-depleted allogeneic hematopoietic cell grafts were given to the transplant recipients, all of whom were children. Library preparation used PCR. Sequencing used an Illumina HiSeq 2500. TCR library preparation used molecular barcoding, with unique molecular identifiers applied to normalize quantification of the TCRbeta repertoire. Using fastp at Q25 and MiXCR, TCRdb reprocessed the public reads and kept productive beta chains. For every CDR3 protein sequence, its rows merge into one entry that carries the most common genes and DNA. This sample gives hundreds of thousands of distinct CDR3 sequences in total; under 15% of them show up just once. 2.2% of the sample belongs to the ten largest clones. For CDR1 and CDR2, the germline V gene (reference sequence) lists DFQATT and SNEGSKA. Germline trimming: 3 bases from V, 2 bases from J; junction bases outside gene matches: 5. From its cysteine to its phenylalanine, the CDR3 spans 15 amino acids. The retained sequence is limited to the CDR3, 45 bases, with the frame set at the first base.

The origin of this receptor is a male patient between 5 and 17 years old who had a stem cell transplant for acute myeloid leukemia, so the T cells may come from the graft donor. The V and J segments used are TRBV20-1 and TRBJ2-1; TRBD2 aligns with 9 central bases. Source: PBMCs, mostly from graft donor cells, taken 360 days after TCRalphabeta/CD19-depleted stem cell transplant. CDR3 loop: CSASGKREAYNEQFF. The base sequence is TGCAGTGCTAGTGGTAAGCGGGAGGCCTACAATGAGCAGTTCTTC.